This TCR beta chain was captured by sequencing in a study of graft-versus-host responses after intestinal transplantation. This table comes from immunoSEQ multiplex PCR, and its TCRdb copy is limited to in-frame clones, with some not included. Among some 87,000 clones listed, roughly 91% were seen once. V was pared by 5 bases and J by 2 bases, with 10 bases between. The germline CDR1 and CDR2 sequences are LNHDA and SQIVND (reference sequence). CDR3 length: 13 amino acids. This clone has only one observation. Its antigen is as yet unknown. The chain couples TRBV19 to TRBJ2-7, with D tentatively TRBD1 (6 bases). Sequencing used unstimulated CD8+ T cells sorted from spleen or lymph node cells, obtained before transplant. The TCR comes from a human donor who was the organ donor for an intestinal transplant. DNA for the CDR3: TGTGCCAGTAGTCCAGGGGCCACCTACGAGCAGTACTTC. Translation gives CASSPGATYEQYF.